This T cell receptor (beta chain) was documented in a study of cytomegalovirus exposure and HLA in healthy donors. Study-wide results and caveats: Some highly shared sequence variants likely arose as a pipeline artifact. The Asian-associated ancestry cluster reportedly had fewer N-insertions than the approximately 670-donor mean in a later analysis. Presence/absence comparisons presumed near-even sequencing depth among donors.

With regard to this clone: The antigen is not known.

Trimming removed 6 bases from V and 2 bases from J, with 14 bases in between. Per the germline V gene, CDR1 is SGHAT and CDR2 is FQNNGV. The CDR3 totals 14 residues. The PCR employed 60 Vbeta primers together with 13 Jbeta primers. Here immunoSEQ multiplex PCR was the method, and the copy in TCRdb shows in-frame clones only, minus some. The profile shows 120,000 or so clones, roughly 77% of them singletons. This clonotype originated in a man younger than 35 in good health and CMV-seronegative. The sample taken for sequencing was PBMCs. This sequence joins TRBV11-2 and TRBJ2-7, with D possibly being TRBD2 (5 bases). CDR3 nucleotides: TGTGCCAGCAGAATCGGGGTCGGCACCTACGAGCAGTACTTC. It codes for CASRIGVGTYEQYF.